A selection of T cell receptor beta chains follows, all from one sample in a study of spatial heterogeneity in lung cancer. A single record per CDR3 protein comes from TCRdb applying MiXCR to the 5' RACE reads. The sample consists of about 56,000 distinct CDR3 sequences, more than 7% of them appearing once. The sample was PBMCs, taken at surgery. These receptors all stem from a female donor with early-stage non-small cell lung cancer. Both conserved end residues are part of each CDR3. D genes are given only for firm matches. Expanded clones get a size class; other rows say once, few or many, or leave the size out.

d_call | clone_size | j_call | v_call | cdr3_aa | cdr3_nt
- | - | TRBJ1-2 | TRBV29-1 | CSVHRVDYGYTF | TGCAGCGTCCACAGGGTCGACTATGGCTACACCTTC
- | few | TRBJ2-7 | TRBV3-1 | CASSQGVGPYEQYF | TGTGCCAGCAGCCAAGGTGTAGGGCCCTACGAGCAGTACTTC
TRBD1 | few | TRBJ1-5 | TRBV5-1 | CASSIGTGGNQPQHF | TGCGCCAGCAGCATAGGGACAGGGGGGAATCAGCCCCAGCATTTT
- | medium-sized | TRBJ1-4 | TRBV28 | CASSLMGENEKLFF | TGTGCCAGCAGTTTAATGGGAGAAAATGAAAAACTGTTTTTT
- | - | TRBJ1-5 | TRBV6-1 | CASSDPPDSNQPQHF | TGTGCCAGCAGCGATCCACCGGATAGCAATCAGCCCCAGCATTTT
TRBD2 | many | TRBJ2-7 | TRBV18 | CASSPGTSGRAHEQYF | TGTGCCAGCTCACCAGGAACTAGCGGGAGGGCCCACGAGCAGTACTTC
- | few | TRBJ1-1 | TRBV6-5 | CASSQPPGRVTEAFF | TGTGCCAGCAGTCAACCCCCTGGACGTGTCACTGAAGCTTTCTTT
- | few | TRBJ1-1 | TRBV5-6 | CASNFRRGMNTEAFF | TGTGCCAGCAACTTCAGAAGAGGGATGAACACTGAAGCTTTCTTT
TRBD2 | once | TRBJ2-7 | TRBV11-2 | CASSFSGTSGGEQYF | TGTGCCAGCAGCTTCTCCGGGACTAGCGGGGGCGAGCAGTACTTC
- | - | TRBJ1-2 | TRBV6-2/TRBV6-3 | CASNKPATGNGYTF | TGTGCCAGCAATAAGCCAGCGACAGGAAATGGCTACACCTTC